This TCR beta chain was captured in a study of T cells after yellow fever vaccination. Regarding the study as a whole: A small share of clonotypes appeared in both CD4 and CD8 compartments. Post-booster samples contained most primary-vaccination clones (just under 98% CD4, around 89% CD8). Peaking on day 5 versus 15, the secondary response was faster but weaker.

Comment on this clonotype: Antigen unknown.

Germline CDR1 SGHDT, CDR2 YYEEEE. This CDR3 is 15 amino acids long. V shed 5 bases and J 3 bases; nucleotides not matched to a gene: 3. A process of 5'RACE template switching, which added a universal primer site and UMIs, was used to make TCR cDNA. In TCRdb, the 5' RACE reads were re-called with MiXCR into one record per CDR3 protein. The repertoire holds around 330,000 distinct CDR3 sequences, with around 4% as singletons. This TCR was recovered from a man aged 18 to 35 who received the YFV17D yellow fever vaccine. V usage is TRBV5-6 and J usage is TRBJ2-1; 12 nucleotides match TRBD2. This specimen was PBMCs, taken on the day of the yellow fever booster vaccination. DNA for the CDR3: TGTGCCAGCAGATCGGGACTAGCGGGCTACAATGAGCAGTTCTTC. This gives the protein CASRSGLAGYNEQFF.